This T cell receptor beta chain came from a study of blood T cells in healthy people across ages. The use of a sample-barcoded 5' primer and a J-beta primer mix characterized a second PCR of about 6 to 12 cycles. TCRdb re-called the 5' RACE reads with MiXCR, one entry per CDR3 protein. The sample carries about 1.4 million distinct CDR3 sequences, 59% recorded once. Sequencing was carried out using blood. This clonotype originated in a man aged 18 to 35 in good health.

This CDR3 reads CASSESGNGAEAFF. The CDR3 nucleotides read TGTGCCAGCAGTGAGTCGGGAAATGGGGCTGAAGCTTTCTTT. J is TRBJ1-1 and V is TRBV6-1; D unresolved. The CDR3 has 14 residues. Trimming stripped 3 bases from V and 6 bases from J, with 14 bases between. From germline, CDR1 is MNHNS and CDR2 SASEGT.